One TCR beta chain is described in this entry. Antigen specificity is unknown. The data stem from a study of siplizumab effects on memory and regulatory T cells. The study, taken as a whole, reports: Naive T cells seemed more diverse than memory cells and seemed major alloresponse contributors. Siplizumab significantly brought down the alloreactive sequences that trace back to unstimulated CD4+ memory cells. Among alloreactive clones, only a minor fraction mapped to unstimulated subsets.

Sequenced by immunoSEQ multiplex PCR; TCRdb stores in-frame clones only, minus some. The data hold some 100,000 clones, with roughly 93% observed a single time. CDR3 length: 13 residues. V shed 8 bases and J shed 7 bases, with 15 bases lying between them. Per germline, CDR1 LNHDA and CDR2 SQIVND (reference sequence). This TCR was sampled from a human donor in good health. The rearrangement joins TRBV19 to TRBJ1-5, with D possibly being TRBD1 (6 bases). The material sequenced was CD8+ T cells sorted from blood. This chain's CDR3 is CASLGGYEQPQHF. The CDR3 DNA follows: TGTGCCAGTCTAGGGGGATACGAACAGCCCCAGCATTTT.